This TCR beta chain was sequenced in a study of Tregs in tolerant kidney transplant recipients. General study findings and limits: Donor-specific Treg expansion exceeded global Treg expansion in tolerant patients, suggesting antigen drive. Nucleotide sequences could not be compared across some patients' samples due to primer changes. Biological reproducibility was not directly addressed in this study. The most relevant donor-specific Treg TCRbeta repertoire apparently came from expansion with activated donor B cells.

The CDR3 is 14 amino acids. V gave up 1 base and J gave up 5 bases; unmatched junction bases: 6. Germline V gives CDR1 SGHRS, CDR2 YFSETQ. About this clone: No antigen is known for it.

Related graft donors supplied nonmyeloablative bone marrow transplants, and mixed chimerism was transient. Method: immunoSEQ multiplex PCR; TCRdb's copy keeps in-frame clones and lacks some. The sample shows more than 90,000 clones, approximately 93% of them seen only once. The gene calls are TRBV5-1 and TRBJ2-7; 7 positions match TRBD1. Sequencing used CD4+ T cells from blood (PBMCs), obtained 12 months after the transplant. The receptor's source is a human patient who received a combined kidney and bone marrow transplant. Some T cells may be supplied by the graft donor. The DNA of the CDR3 is TGCGCCAGCAGCTTGAGGACAACAGGGGACGAGCAGTACTTC. Translated: CASSLRTTGDEQYF.